Listed below are T cell receptor beta chains from one sample, sequenced in a study of cytomegalovirus exposure and HLA in healthy donors. Data came from immunoSEQ multiplex PCR; TCRdb stores just in-frame clones and leaves some out. Seen here are around 160,000 clones, 77% observed once, and the top ten hold 6% to 8%. The specimen sequenced was PBMCs. Source of these receptors: a male donor in good health and CMV-seropositive. Both conserved end residues are trimmed from each CDR3.

V gene,J gene,CDR3 protein
TRBV7-9,TRBJ1-6,ASSLASENSPLH
TRBV27,TRBJ2-7,ASSSFRDRGSYEQY
TRBV5-4,TRBJ2-2,ASSSPDRRGTGELF
TRBV19,TRBJ1-5,AAGRLKGFRTDSNQPQH
TRBV9,TRBJ2-3,ASSRLAPTDTQY
TRBV27,TRBJ2-6,ASSLSENSGANVLT
TRBV2,TRBJ1-1,ASRGQGGAEAF
TRBV25-1,TRBJ1-2,ASSVEIMDYGYT
TRBV7-2,TRBJ1-6,ASEPHGGTRGSPLH
TRBV4-2,TRBJ2-3,ASSQDWGRDTQY
TRBV19,TRBJ1-2,ASSEQLNYGYT
TRBV7-6,TRBJ2-6,ASSLVYRAAANVLT
TRBV7-8,TRBJ2-2,ASSLGWTSGVGELF
TRBV7-3,TRBJ2-7,ASSPTGTGYEQY
TRBV11-2,TRBJ2-1,ASSLGGHLSYNEQF